This TCR beta chain was identified during a study of shared clonotypes between healthy human individuals. Some clones are missing from TCRdb's copy, which holds only in-frame ones; the method was immunoSEQ multiplex PCR. Seen here are 110,000 or so clones, under 70% observed once, and the top ten hold approximately 25%. Notes on this clone: Its antigen is as yet unknown.

CDR1 is SGDLS and CDR2 is YYNGEE in the germline V gene. V was trimmed by 4 bases and J by 0 bases, leaving 7 bases between them. The CDR3 runs 13 residues. Study-wide results and caveats: Several donors held 5% to 5.5% of naive CD4 clonotypes in common.

The V call is TRBV9, the J call TRBJ1-1; D unresolved. Sequencing input: memory CD8+ T cells sorted from blood. Subset specified: CD45RO+ cells pooled with CCR7-negative TemRA cells. This clonotype originated in a woman in her 30s in good health. CDR3 protein: CASSRNVNTEAFF. The CDR3 DNA follows: TGTGCCAGCAGCCGTAACGTGAACACTGAAGCTTTCTTT.